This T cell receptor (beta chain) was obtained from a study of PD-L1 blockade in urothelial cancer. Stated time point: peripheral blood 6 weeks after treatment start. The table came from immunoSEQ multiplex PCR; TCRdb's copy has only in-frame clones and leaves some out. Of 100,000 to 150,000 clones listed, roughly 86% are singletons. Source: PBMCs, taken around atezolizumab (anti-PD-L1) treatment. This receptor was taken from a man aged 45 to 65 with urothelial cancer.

The CDR3 sequence is CASSPRTGMNTEAFF. The CDR3 coding sequence is TGTGCCAGCAGTCCAAGGACAGGGATGAACACTGAAGCTTTCTTT. This chain joins TRBV27 and TRBJ1-1, with TRBD1 matching over 8 bases. Germline assignment: CDR1 MNHEY and CDR2 SMNVEV (reference sequence). The CDR3 has 15 amino acids. V lost 5 bases, J lost 0 bases, and 5 bases stayed unmatched.